The TCR beta chain under discussion was sequenced for a study of blood T cell repertoires in COVID-19. Study in general: Material from acute and convalescent COVID-19 was sourced from the United States, Italy and Spain. The analysed material was cDNA or gDNA that came from T cells, B-cell-depleted T cells, or PBMCs.

Per the original data handling: Quantification of nucleated cells was approximated via reference gene primer amplification. Generated by immunoSEQ multiplex PCR, the TCRdb table keeps only in-frame clones and is missing some. V and J calls and clone size are copied from that table; D and trimming were computed from the DNA. The sample lists 130,000 to 150,000 clones; approximately 85% were seen once. The Seattle site enrolled patients during active infection and followed them longitudinally. The CDR3 totals 17 residues. Losses at the gene ends were 0 bases for V and 4 bases for J; bases not matched to a gene: 7. Germline V gives CDR1 LGHNA, CDR2 YSLEER.

The sequence was obtained from a woman aged 55-70 years with COVID-19, enrolled during active disease. The chain is built from TRBV4-3 and TRBJ2-3, with TRBD1 identical over 10 bases. Sample: peripheral blood. The CDR3 protein is CASSQDLVGTGADTQYF. Here the CDR3 DNA reads TGCGCCAGCAGCCAAGATCTTGTCGGGACAGGGGCAGATACGCAGTATTTT.